A selection of T cell receptor beta chains follows, all from one sample in a study of cytomegalovirus exposure and HLA in healthy donors. Data came from immunoSEQ multiplex PCR; TCRdb stores just in-frame clones and leaves some out. The sample records more than 80,000 clones, around 67% being singletons. The sequenced sample was PBMCs. These receptors all stem from a human donor in good health. CDR3s include the opening cysteine and the closing phenylalanine or tryptophan. D genes are given only for firm matches. Size is stated for part of the rows, as once, few or many counts, or as a class when the clone is expanded.

CASREGGDQPQHF	TGTGCCAGCAGGGAAGGGGGGGATCAGCCCCAGCATTTT	NA	13	TRBJ1-5	few	TRBV6-1
CASLGDSWEPQHF	TGTGCCAGTTTAGGGGATTCATGGGAGCCCCAGCATTTT	NA	13	TRBJ1-5	NA	TRBV19
CASSSRTSGGGYEQYF	TGTGCCAGCAGCTCACGTACTAGCGGGGGAGGGTACGAGCAGTACTTC	TRBD2	16	TRBJ2-7	once	TRBV7-8
CASSLRQRGENEQFF	TGTGCCAGCAGCTTACGCCAGCGGGGGGAAAATGAGCAGTTCTTC	TRBD2	15	TRBJ2-1	NA	TRBV5-6
CASSEEDPYYGYTF	TGTGCCAGCAGTGAGGAGGACCCCTACTATGGCTACACCTTC	NA	14	TRBJ1-2	NA	TRBV6-1
CASSQFFPGQGSDTQYF	TGCGCCAGCAGCCAGTTTTTTCCGGGACAGGGGTCAGATACGCAGTATTTT	TRBD1	17	TRBJ2-3	few	TRBV4-1
CATSRSRGWTEAFF	TGTGCCACCAGCAGGTCTCGGGGTTGGACTGAAGCTTTCTTT	NA	14	TRBJ1-1	NA	TRBV15
CASSLGLGQSQETQYF	TGTGCCAGCAGCTTAGGGCTGGGACAGTCCCAAGAGACCCAGTACTTC	TRBD1	16	TRBJ2-5	NA	TRBV7-9
CACAGGSSGANVLTF	TGTGCCTGCGCGGGCGGAAGCTCTGGGGCCAACGTCCTGACTTTC	NA	15	TRBJ2-6	NA	TRBV25-1
CASGGRGYEQYF	TGTGCCAGCGGTGGCAGGGGCTACGAGCAGTACTTC	NA	12	TRBJ2-7	NA	TRBV7-9
CASSHTGNTEAFF	TGTGCCAGCTCACATACAGGGAACACTGAAGCTTTCTTT	NA	13	TRBJ1-1	NA	TRBV18
CASSVGHGATDTQYF	TGTGCCAGCAGCGTAGGGCACGGAGCCACAGATACGCAGTATTTT	NA	15	TRBJ2-3	NA	TRBV9
CASSRREAFF	TGTGCCAGCAGTCGTCGTGAAGCTTTCTTT	NA	10	TRBJ1-1	NA	TRBV2
CASTSRESHLSPLHF	TGTGCCAGTACCTCCCGGGAGAGCCATTTGTCACCCCTCCACTTT	NA	15	TRBJ1-6	NA	TRBV19
CAWQGGYEQYF	TGTGCCTGGCAGGGAGGCTACGAGCAGTACTTC	NA	11	TRBJ2-7	few	TRBV30
CASSLEPGGRQPQHF	TGTGCCAGCAGCTTAGAACCAGGGGGCAGGCAGCCCCAGCATTTT	TRBD1	15	TRBJ1-5	NA	TRBV7-6
CASSVGEGEALF	TGTGCCAGCAGCGTAGGAGAGGGTGAAGCTCTCTTT	NA	12	TRBJ1-1	NA	TRBV9
CASSIGGSGKNIQYF	TGTGCCAGTAGTATAGGGGGTAGCGGAAAAAACATTCAGTACTTC	NA	15	TRBJ2-4	once	TRBV19
CASSSPGIYEQYF	TGTGCCAGTAGTAGTCCAGGGATCTACGAGCAGTACTTC	NA	13	TRBJ2-7	NA	TRBV19
CAISEIAGYGTDTQYF	TGTGCCATCAGTGAAATAGCGGGGTATGGCACAGATACGCAGTATTTT	TRBD2	16	TRBJ2-3	NA	TRBV10-3
CASSLGLRGGGETQYF	TGTGCCAGCAGCTTAGGGTTGCGGGGGGGCGGAGAGACCCAGTACTTC	TRBD2	16	TRBJ2-5	NA	TRBV7-3
CASSPRARGEQFF	TGTGCCAGCAGCCCTCGGGCGCGGGGTGAGCAGTTCTTC	NA	13	TRBJ2-1	NA	TRBV7-3
CASSSSGGARSYNEQFF	TGTGCCAGCAGCTCTAGCGGGGGGGCCAGATCCTACAATGAGCAGTTCTTC	TRBD2	17	TRBJ2-1	NA	TRBV9
CASSLTVGGLRLRELFF	TGTGCCAGCAGCTTGACCGTCGGGGGGCTCCGGTTGAGGGAGCTGTTTTTT	NA	17	TRBJ2-2	NA	TRBV5-4
CASSLTSGGTDTQYF	TGTGCCAGCAGCTTGACTAGCGGGGGGACGGATACGCAGTATTTT	TRBD2	15	TRBJ2-3	NA	TRBV9
CASSLALAGMNTEAFF	TGTGCCAGCAGCTTAGCTCTTGCAGGGATGAACACTGAAGCTTTCTTT	NA	16	TRBJ1-1	NA	TRBV7-9
CASSLEQGTSPLHF	TGTGCCAGCAGCTTGGAACAGGGAACTTCGCCCCTCCACTTT	NA	14	TRBJ1-6	once	TRBV5-6
CASSPDTQYNSPLHF	TGTGCCAGCAGCCCGGACACACAGTATAATTCACCCCTCCACTTT	NA	15	TRBJ1-6	NA	TRBV9
CASSLVPGQFNSPLHF	TGTGCCAGCAGCTTAGTCCCGGGACAGTTTAATTCACCCCTCCACTTT	TRBD1	16	TRBJ1-6	NA	TRBV7-8
CASSLTQGLAYTIYF	TGTGCCAGCAGCCTCACACAGGGATTGGCTTACACCATATATTTT	NA	15	TRBJ1-3	NA	TRBV14
CASSSSRDTYEKLFF	TGTGCCAGCAGCTCGTCCCGGGACACTTATGAAAAACTGTTTTTT	NA	15	TRBJ1-4	NA	TRBV5-4
CASSLDSSYEQYF	TGTGCCAGCAGCTTAGACAGCTCCTACGAGCAGTACTTC	NA	13	TRBJ2-7	NA	TRBV7-2
CASSLGGARETQYF	TGCGCCAGCAGCTTGGGTGGGGCGAGGGAGACCCAGTACTTC	NA	14	TRBJ2-5	NA	TRBV5-1
CASSLVRYTDTQYF	TGTGCCAGCAGCTTGGTGCGGTACACAGATACGCAGTATTTT	NA	14	TRBJ2-3	NA	TRBV5-5
CASNNKNQPQHF	TGTGCCAGCAACAACAAAAATCAGCCCCAGCATTTT	NA	12	TRBJ1-5	few	TRBV6-5
CASSFRGLTAGGPYEQYF	TGTGCCAGCAGCTTTAGAGGACTAACAGCGGGGGGGCCCTACGAGCAGTACTTC	TRBD2	18	TRBJ2-7	NA	TRBV7-9
CASTRTGGPSQPQHF	TGTGCCAGTACTCGGACAGGGGGGCCCAGTCAGCCCCAGCATTTT	TRBD1	15	TRBJ1-5	NA	TRBV19
CASSPFPTPGGSYNEQFF	TGTGCCAGCAGTCCCTTCCCCACTCCCGGGGGGTCCTACAATGAGCAGTTCTTC	TRBD2	18	TRBJ2-1	NA	TRBV27
CASSLDGQPGTSYGYTF	TGTGCCAGCAGCTTGGACGGACAGCCGGGCACCTCCTATGGCTACACCTTC	NA	17	TRBJ1-2	NA	TRBV5-5